A single T cell receptor beta chain is shown here with its context. This may stem from a read error, because a much larger clone lies one nucleotide away. The conserved final phenylalanine or tryptophan is absent from the CDR3, which likely points to a read error. The data derive from a study of T-cell reconstitution after alpha-beta-depleted transplantation in children. Unique molecular identifiers were built into the TCRbeta library. TCRdb fed the PCR reads into MiXCR, producing one record per CDR3 protein. The sample has more than 150,000 distinct CDR3 sequences, over 5.5% seen once; the top ten hold about 3%. Trimming stripped 1 base from V and 2 bases from J, with 8 bases between. CDR1 KGHSH and CDR2 LQKENI come from the germline V gene. This CDR3 has 14 residues.

The chain has TRBV18 and TRBJ2-5; a weak D match, TRBD2 (6 bases). The receptor was isolated from a human donor who donated a stem cell graft to a child with Wiskott-Aldrich syndrome. This specimen was PBMCs from the stem cell graft donor, taken from the stem cell graft. The CDR3 region is CASSPQEGQETQYS. The CDR3 bases are TGTGCCAGCTCACCACAGGAGGGACAAGAGACCCAGTACTCC.